These 30 T cell receptor beta chains came from one sample sequenced in a study of blood T cells in healthy people across ages. Alongside a J-beta primer mix, a sample-barcoded 5' primer served in a second PCR lasting 7 to 11 cycles. TCRdb redid the calling of the 5' RACE reads with MiXCR, one entry per CDR3 protein. Among about 1.5 million distinct CDR3 sequences, around 40% were seen once, and the ten largest hold over 3.5%. What was sequenced was blood. All receptors derive from a woman between 18 and 30 years old in good health.

With regard to this clonotype: An end of the junction differs from the germline gene, which may be a read error. V is TRBV6-2 or TRBV6-3 and J is TRBJ2-7, with D unresolved. Germline V gives CDR1 MNHEY, CDR2 SVGEGT. The CDR3 covers 13 residues. The chain's CDR3 is CAGSYHPYYEQYF. The CDR3, as DNA: TGTGCCGGCAGTTACCACCCCTACTACGAGCAGTACTTC.

Turning to this clonotype: The junction departs from the called germline gene at one end, perhaps through a read error. The CDR3 here is CTSSFSTDTQYF. The DNA of the CDR3 is TGTACCAGCAGTTTCAGCACAGATACGCAGTATTTT. The V gene is TRBV12-3 or TRBV12-4, the J gene TRBJ2-3; D remains ambiguous. The CDR3 extends over 12 amino acids.

The CDR3 nucleotides are TGTGCCAGCACTGCTGGGGGTTTTTTGGGCACAGATACGCAGTATTTT. Its translation is CASTAGGFLGTDTQYF. The gene calls are TRBV6-6 and TRBJ2-3; D is tentatively TRBD1 or TRBD2 (5 bases each). CDR1 and CDR2 from the germline V gene are MNHNY and SVGAGI (reference sequence). Trimming pared 7 bases from V and 1 base from J, leaving 18 bases between. The CDR3 length is 16 residues.

V is TRBV20-1 and J is TRBJ2-7; possibly TRBD2 for D (6 bases). Germline V gene lookup returns CDR1 DFQATT and CDR2 SNEGSKA (reference sequence). This CDR3 is built from 20 residues. The ends were cut back, 4 bases at V and 2 bases at J, with 33 bases in the middle. CDR3 DNA sequence: TGCAGTGCTATCCCCGGACTTTCACGGGAGAAGGTGTGGAGAACCTACGAGCAGTACTTC. Protein product: CSAIPGLSREKVWRTYEQYF.

There are a few counts of this clonotype. The chain couples TRBV28 to TRBJ1-2; D ambiguous. Germline values: CDR1 MDHEN, CDR2 SYDVKM. The length of the CDR3 is 13 residues. V lost 5 bases, J lost 4 bases, and 11 bases lay in between. DNA of the CDR3: TGTGCCAGCAGTGCCGGCGGTGTCTATGGCTACACCTTC. Its protein is CASSAGGVYGYTF.

The V gene is TRBV12-3 or TRBV12-4, the J gene TRBJ2-5; D is uncertain. The CDR3 has 12 amino acids. V was trimmed by 5 bases and J by 11 bases, leaving 15 bases between them. The CDR3 DNA reads as TGTGCCAGCAGTGCCGACAAGAATGAGCAGTACTTC. Its protein product is CASSADKNEQYF.

V usage is TRBV6-6 and J usage is TRBJ2-2, with unresolved D. Germline-derived CDR1 and CDR2 are MNHNY and SVGAGI (reference sequence). CDR3 size: 11 residues. V was trimmed by 10 bases and J by 5 bases, leaving 8 bases between them. Here the CDR3 reads CATLGTGELFF. CDR3 sequence (DNA): TGTGCCACCCTCGGGACCGGGGAGCTGTTTTTT.

The chain combines TRBV6-2 or TRBV6-3 with TRBJ2-5, with no clear D. This CDR3 comprises 17 residues. V lost 2 bases to trimming and J lost 11 bases, with 27 bases between them. CDR1 MNHEY and CDR2 SVGEGT come from the germline V gene. CDR3 region: CASSYNPTGFLYNEQYF. DNA of the CDR3: TGTGCCAGCAGTTACAACCCCACCGGGTTTCTATACAATGAGCAGTACTTC.

This clonotype was recorded many times. The chain uses TRBV6-4 and TRBJ2-1; 7 nucleotides line up with TRBD2. Germline V gene lookup returns CDR1 MRHNA and CDR2 SNTAGT. J gave up 5 bases and V 4 bases, and 8 bases lay outside the gene matches. The length of the CDR3 is 15 residues. CDR3 in amino acids: CASSAFRGGDNEQFF. DNA for the CDR3: TGTGCCAGCAGTGCTTTTAGGGGAGGGGACAATGAGCAGTTCTTC.

CDR3 nucleotides: TGTGCCAGCAGTTACTACCGGGGGTCAGATACGCAGTATTTT. Encoded protein: CASSYYRGSDTQYF. This rearrangement joins TRBV6-5 to TRBJ2-3; D might be TRBD2 (6 bases). Trimming removed 1 base from V and 4 bases from J, with 9 bases in between. Germline CDR1 and CDR2: MNHEY and SVGAGI. The CDR3 length is 14 residues.

This chain links TRBV27 with TRBJ1-5; D unclear. The CDR3 length is 14 residues. Germline V gene sequence: CDR1 MNHEY, CDR2 SMNVEV (reference sequence). V was cut by 2 bases and J by 4 bases, with 9 bases left in between. The CDR3 nucleotides are TGTGCCAGCAGTTTAGGGTCAGCAAATCAGCCCCAGCATTTT. It yields the protein CASSLGSANQPQHF.

This clonotype was observed a few times. This chain connects TRBV7-2 to TRBJ1-2, with no clear D. Trimming shortened V by 1 base and J by 4 bases, and 10 bases separated the two germline ends. CDR3 size: 14 residues. Germline V gene sequence: CDR1 SGHTA, CDR2 FQGNSA. Here the CDR3 DNA reads TGTGCCAGCAGCTTAGATAGGGCGGGCTATGGCTACACCTTC. This codes for CASSLDRAGYGYTF.

This chain joins TRBV3-1 and TRBJ2-1; TRBD2 matches at 16 bases. The V segment lost 2 bases and the J segment 4 bases; nucleotides outside the gene matches: 8. CDR1 and CDR2 (germline): LGHDT, YNNKEL (reference sequence). The CDR3 runs to 19 residues. In DNA, the CDR3 is TGTGCCAGCAGCCAATCCGGGACTAGCGGGAGGGCCAAGTACAATGAGCAGTTCTTC. Amino acids: CASSQSGTSGRAKYNEQFF.

The chain joins TRBV12-3 or TRBV12-4 to TRBJ2-7; 9 bases are shared with TRBD2. With the DNA end fitting TRBJ2-5 better, the J assignment may be wrong. The CDR3 runs 14 residues. The CDR3 sequence is CASSLTREGGTQYF. CDR3 nucleotide sequence: TGTGCCAGCAGTTTAACGCGGGAGGGCGGGACCCAGTACTTC.

This sequence joins TRBV20-1 and TRBJ2-7, with TRBD1 as a possible D gene (6 bases). With 1 base removed from V and 1 base from J, the gap between germline ends came to 11 bases. Germline V gives CDR1 DFQATT, CDR2 SNEGSKA (reference sequence). The CDR3 is 14 residues long. CDR3 residues: CSARAGDGSYEQYF. The CDR3 DNA sequence: TGCAGTGCTAGAGCAGGGGACGGATCCTACGAGCAGTACTTC.

This clonotype was seen once. A read error may produce the germline difference seen at one junction end. This chain joins TRBV11-2 and TRBJ1-2; perhaps TRBD1 as D (5 bases). Germline CDR1 SGHAT, CDR2 FQNNGV. This CDR3 spans 17 amino acids. CDR3 sequence: CASSLDFTGRRNYGHTF. CDR3 coding DNA: TGTGCCAGCAGCTTAGATTTCACAGGCCGCCGAAACTATGGCCACACCTTC.

The CDR3: CASSRTGGSSNEQFF. The DNA for the CDR3 is TGTGCCAGCAGCCGAACTGGCGGGAGTAGCAATGAGCAGTTCTTC. V and J are TRBV6-5 and TRBJ2-1, with 7 nucleotides matching TRBD2. This CDR3 is 15 amino acids long. The V gene end was trimmed by 6 bases and the J gene end by 6 bases; junction bases not matched to a gene: 11. CDR1 and CDR2 (germline): MNHEY, SVGAGI.

As DNA, the CDR3 is TGTGCCACCAGTGATAGGACTAGCGCAAATGAGCAGTACTTC. Residues: CATSDRTSANEQYF. The rearrangement links TRBV24-1 to TRBJ2-5; TRBD2 aligns across 9 bases. CDR1 KGHDR and CDR2 SFDVKD come from the germline V gene. V trimming: 3 bases; J trimming: 11 bases; junction bases outside the gene matches: 9. The CDR3 has 14 residues.

The chain uses TRBV29-1 and TRBJ2-1, with D perhaps matching TRBD1 (6 bases). V was cut by 6 bases and J by 10 bases, with 22 bases left in between. CDR1 SQVTM and CDR2 ANQGSEA come from the germline V gene. This CDR3 region has 14 residues. The CDR3 reads CSVLDRDTVYEQFF. In DNA form, the CDR3 reads TGCAGCGTGCTCGATCGGGACACCGTCTACGAGCAGTTCTTC.

This clonotype has more than one count but fewer than ten. The J gene is TRBJ2-5, the V gene TRBV29-1, with TRBD2 matching 16 bases. Germline loops: CDR1 SQVTM, CDR2 ANQGSEA. Trimming removed 6 bases from V and 7 bases from J; junction bases left unmatched: 8. This CDR3 has 15 residues. Written as DNA, the CDR3 is TGCAGCGTCGTGGGACTAGCGGGAGGGTTGGGGACCCAGTACTTC. Protein: CSVVGLAGGLGTQYF.

This sequence joins TRBV27 and TRBJ2-1; a weak D match, TRBD2 (6 bases). The CDR3 covers 15 residues. CDR1 is MNHEY and CDR2 is SMNVEV in the germline V gene (reference sequence). CDR3 protein: CAIHLIAAKGNEQFF. The CDR3 DNA is TGTGCTATCCACCTCATAGCGGCAAAAGGGAATGAGCAGTTCTTC.

The CDR3 DNA sequence: TGTGCCAGCAGCCCACAGACCAAACGAGAGCAGTACTTC. Protein product: CASSPQTKREQYF. This chain joins TRBV7-2 and TRBJ2-5; unclear D gene. Germline-derived CDR1 and CDR2 are SGHTA and FQGNSA. Trimming took 5 bases from V and 11 from J, leaving 18 bases between them. The CDR3 totals 13 residues.

This clonotype was seen just once. The V and J genes are TRBV4-1 and TRBJ2-2; TRBD1 matches 9 bases. With V trimmed by 4 bases and J by 6 bases, 6 bases remained unmatched. Germline lookup yields CDR1 MGHRA and CDR2 YSYEKL. The CDR3 covers 15 residues. This CDR3 is CASSRGTGWAGELFF. Written as DNA, the CDR3 is TGCGCCAGCAGCCGAGGGACAGGGTGGGCCGGGGAGCTGTTTTTT.

This chain links TRBV18 with TRBJ2-4, with TRBD1 as a possible D gene (6 bases). Trimming shortened V by 5 bases and J by 5 bases, and 13 bases separated the two germline ends. This CDR3 is 14 amino acids long. The V gene's germline CDR1 is KGHSH and CDR2 LQKENI. The CDR3 DNA reads TGTGCCAGCTCATCGACGAGGACAGAAAACATTCAGTACTTC. Its protein is CASSSTRTENIQYF.

The V and J genes are TRBV4-1 and TRBJ2-2; D gene ambiguous. The CDR3 is made up of 15 amino acids. Trimming took off 2 bases at V and 0 bases at J, with 7 bases between the two ends. The V gene's germline CDR1 is MGHRA and CDR2 YSYEKL. The CDR3 DNA follows: TGCGCCAGCAGCCAAATGGCAGCGAACACCGGGGAGCTGTTTTTT. The encoded protein is CASSQMAANTGELFF.

The J gene is TRBJ2-5, the V gene TRBV12-3 or TRBV12-4; D is undetermined. The V and J ends lost 6 bases and 4 bases respectively, with 15 bases between them. CDR3 size: 14 residues. The CDR3 is CASRFRQKRETQYF. The CDR3, as DNA: TGTGCCAGCAGGTTTCGTCAGAAAAGAGAGACCCAGTACTTC.

With regard to this clonotype: The junction shows a germline mismatch at one end, possibly a read error. The chain has TRBV20-1 and TRBJ2-3, with D tentatively TRBD2 (5 bases). CDR3 length equals 13 residues. The germline CDR1 and CDR2 sequences are DFQATT and SNEGSKA (reference sequence). The DNA of the CDR3 is TGCAGTACTAGACTGGGGAAAACAGATACGCAGTATTTT. Amino acid sequence: CSTRLGKTDTQYF.

This chain links TRBV2 with TRBJ2-1; 7 nucleotides line up with TRBD1. Germline CDR1 reads SNHLY; CDR2 reads FYNNEI. V was pared by 8 bases and J by 3 bases, with 7 bases of the junction left unmatched. There are 14 residues in the CDR3. The DNA for the CDR3 is TGTGCCAGCCTCCGGACAGGAGGCTACAATGAGCAGTTCTTC. This sequence encodes CASLRTGGYNEQFF.

This chain links TRBV12-3 or TRBV12-4 with TRBJ2-7; possible D gene TRBD1, 6 bases. The V gene lost 5 bases and the J gene lost 3 bases, with 17 bases spanning the gap. This CDR3 contains 15 residues. CDR3 region: CASSLNSEGDYEQYF. The DNA of the CDR3 is TGTGCCAGCAGTCTAAACTCAGAGGGGGACTACGAGCAGTACTTC.

J is TRBJ2-5 and V is TRBV12-3 or TRBV12-4; the D gene is possibly TRBD2 (6 bases). The CDR3 has 14 amino acids. V shed 5 bases and J shed 5 bases, with 15 bases lying between them. The CDR3 protein is CASSPRGGVETQYF. The DNA of the CDR3 is TGTGCCAGCAGTCCCCGCGGCGGGGTCGAGACCCAGTACTTC.